A selection of T cell receptor beta chains follows, all from one sample in a study of CD8 T cells in Susac syndrome. MiXCR, applied by TCRdb to the immunoSEQ multiplex PCR reads, yields one record per CDR3 protein. The sample holds 150,000 to 200,000 distinct CDR3 sequences, about 94% seen once. Sequencing was done on a sample of CD4+ T cells from PBMCs. The source is a human donor in good health. Both conserved end residues are part of each CDR3. A D gene is named only where the DNA matches it firmly.

j_call d_call v_call cdr3_nt cdr3_aa
TRBJ2-3 TRBD2 TRBV20-1 TGCAGTGCAAAAGGACTAGCGCCAGATACGCAGTATTTT CSAKGLAPDTQYF
TRBJ1-1 NA TRBV7-2 TGTGCCAGCAGCTCCTACACGAACACTGAAGCTTTCTTT CASSSYTNTEAFF
TRBJ2-7 NA TRBV6-6 TGTGCCAGCAGGCCCCAGAGGTCCTCCTACGAGCAGTACTTC CASRPQRSSYEQYF
TRBJ2-7 NA TRBV20-1 TGCAGCGTCGAGACCAGCTATGAGGGGGAGCAGTACTTC CSVETSYEGEQYF
TRBJ2-3 NA TRBV29-1 TGCAGCGTTCGACATAGCTCCACAGATACGCAGTATTTT CSVRHSSTDTQYF
TRBJ1-6 TRBD1 TRBV27 TGTGCCAGCAGAGGGACAGGGGTTTCACCCCTCCACTTT CASRGTGVSPLHF
TRBJ2-1 NA TRBV28 TGTGCCAGCAGTTTAAGGCGGGGGCTCTCCTACAATGAGCAGTTCTTC CASSLRRGLSYNEQFF
TRBJ2-1 TRBD2 TRBV20-1 TGCAGTGCGCTCAAGGCTAGCGGATACAATGAGCAGTTCTTC CSALKASGYNEQFF
TRBJ2-5 NA TRBV9 TGTGCCAGCAGCGTAAACCCTGAAGAGACCCAGTACTTC CASSVNPEETQYF
TRBJ2-5 NA TRBV9 TGTGCCAGCAGCGTAGTTGGGCAAGAGACCCAGTACTTC CASSVVGQETQYF
TRBJ1-6 NA TRBV20-1 TGCAGTGCTAGAGATGGAAGGGTGGTGGGAAATTCACCCCTCCACTTT CSARDGRVVGNSPLHF
TRBJ1-2 TRBD1 TRBV20-1 TGCAGTGCTAGACCCCGGGACAGGGTTGATGGCTACACCTTC CSARPRDRVDGYTF
TRBJ1-1 NA TRBV7-2 TGTGCCAGCAGCTACTCTGGGGGAGACACTGAAGCTTTCTTT CASSYSGGDTEAFF
TRBJ1-2 NA TRBV29-1 TGCAGCTCTTCCTCCGCGAACTATGGCTACACCTTC CSSSSANYGYTF
TRBJ2-6 NA TRBV28 TGTGCCAGCATCCAGAGCTCTGGGGCCAACGTCCTGACTTTC CASIQSSGANVLTF
TRBJ1-5 TRBD1 TRBV7-9 TGTGCCAGCAGCTTAGTTAGTTCGGGACAGGCCAATCAGCCCCAGCATTTT CASSLVSSGQANQPQHF